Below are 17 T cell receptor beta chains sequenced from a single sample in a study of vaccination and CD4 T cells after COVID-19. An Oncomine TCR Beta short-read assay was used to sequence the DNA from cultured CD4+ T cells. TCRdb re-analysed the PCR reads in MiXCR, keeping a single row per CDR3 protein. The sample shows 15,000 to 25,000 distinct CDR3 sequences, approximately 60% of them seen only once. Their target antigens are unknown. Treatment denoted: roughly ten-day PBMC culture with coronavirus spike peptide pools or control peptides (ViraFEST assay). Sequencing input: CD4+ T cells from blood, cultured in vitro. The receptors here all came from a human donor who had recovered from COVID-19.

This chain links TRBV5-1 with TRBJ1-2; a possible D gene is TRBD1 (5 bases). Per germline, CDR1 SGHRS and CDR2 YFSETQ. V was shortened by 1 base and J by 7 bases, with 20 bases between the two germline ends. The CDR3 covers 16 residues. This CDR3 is CASSLPYRGPLGGYTF. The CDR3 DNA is TGCGCCAGCAGCTTGCCTTACCGGGGACCCCTCGGTGGCTACACCTTC.

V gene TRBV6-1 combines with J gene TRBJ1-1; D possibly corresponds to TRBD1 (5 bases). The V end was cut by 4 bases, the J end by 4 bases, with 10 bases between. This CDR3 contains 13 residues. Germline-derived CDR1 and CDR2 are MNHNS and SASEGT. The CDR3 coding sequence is TGTGCCAGCAGTGTAACAGGAGGCACTGAAGCTTTCTTT. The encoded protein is CASSVTGGTEAFF.

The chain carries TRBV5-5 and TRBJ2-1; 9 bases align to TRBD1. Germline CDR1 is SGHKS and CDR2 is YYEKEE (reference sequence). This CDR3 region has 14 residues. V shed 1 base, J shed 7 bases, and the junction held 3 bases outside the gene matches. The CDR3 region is CASSLTGGRNEQFF. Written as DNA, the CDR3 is TGTGCCAGCAGCTTGACAGGGGGCAGGAATGAGCAGTTCTTC.

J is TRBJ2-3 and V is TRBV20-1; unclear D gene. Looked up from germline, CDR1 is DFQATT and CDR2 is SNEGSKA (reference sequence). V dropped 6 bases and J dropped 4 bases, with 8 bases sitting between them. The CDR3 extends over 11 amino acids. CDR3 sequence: CSATFADTQYF. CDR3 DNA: TGCAGTGCCACTTTTGCAGATACGCAGTATTTT.

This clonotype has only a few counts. The CDR3 sequence is CASSLRRSNTEAFF. CDR3 nucleotides: TGTGCCAGCAGCCTCCGACGGTCGAACACTGAAGCTTTCTTT. The chain carries TRBV7-3 and TRBJ1-1, with D uncertain. The CDR3 has 14 residues. The germline V gene has CDR1 SGHTA and CDR2 FQGTGA. Deletions cut 5 bases from V and 1 base from J, with 11 bases between. Filled out from reference TRBV7-3 and TRBJ1-1, the complete variable domain reads GAGVSQTPSNKVTEKGKYVELRCDPISGHTALYWYRQSLGQGPEFLIYFQGTGAADDSGLPNDRFFAVRPEGSVSTLKIQRTERGDSAVYLCASSLRRSNTEAFFGQGTRLTVV.

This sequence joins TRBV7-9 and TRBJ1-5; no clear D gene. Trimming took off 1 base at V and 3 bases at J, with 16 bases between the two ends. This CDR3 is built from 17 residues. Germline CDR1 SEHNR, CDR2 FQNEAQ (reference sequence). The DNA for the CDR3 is TGTGCCAGCAGCTTAGGTTCCGGGTTTCTCGCCAATCAGCCCCAGCATTTT. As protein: CASSLGSGFLANQPQHF.

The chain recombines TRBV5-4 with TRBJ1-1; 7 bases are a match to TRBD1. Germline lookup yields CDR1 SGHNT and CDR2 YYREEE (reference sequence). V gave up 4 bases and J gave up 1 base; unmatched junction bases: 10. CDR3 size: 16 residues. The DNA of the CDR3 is TGTGCCAGCAGCCCGCAGGGGGGGCGGAGGAACACTGAAGCTTTCTTT. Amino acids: CASSPQGGRRNTEAFF.

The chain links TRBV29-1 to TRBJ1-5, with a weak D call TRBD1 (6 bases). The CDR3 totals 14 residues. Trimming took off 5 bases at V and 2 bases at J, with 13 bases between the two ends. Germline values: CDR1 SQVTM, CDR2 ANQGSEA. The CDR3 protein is CSVTKGDRNQPQHF. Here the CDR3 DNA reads TGCAGCGTTACCAAGGGGGATCGCAATCAGCCCCAGCATTTT. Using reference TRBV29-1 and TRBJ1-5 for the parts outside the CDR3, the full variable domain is SAVISQKPSRDICQRGTSLTIQCQVDSQVTMMFWYRQQPGQSLTLIATANQGSEATYESGFVIDKFPISRPNLTFSTLTVSNMSPEDSSIYLCSVTKGDRNQPQHFGDGTRLSIL.

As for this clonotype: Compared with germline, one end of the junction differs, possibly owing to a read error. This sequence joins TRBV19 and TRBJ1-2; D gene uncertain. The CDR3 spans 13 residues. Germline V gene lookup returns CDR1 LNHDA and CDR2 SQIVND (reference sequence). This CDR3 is CASSIRIHYDYTF. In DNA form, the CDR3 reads TGTGCCAGTAGTATAAGGATCCACTATGACTACACCTTC.

The CDR3 reads CASTLAGGIDTQYF. CDR3 coding DNA: TGTGCCAGCACGCTAGCGGGGGGCATAGATACGCAGTATTTT. V usage is TRBV5-4 and J usage is TRBJ2-3, with 11 positions matching TRBD2. V lost 6 bases, J lost 5 bases, and 5 bases stayed unmatched. This CDR3 has 14 amino acids. Germline CDR1 SGHNT, CDR2 YYREEE (reference sequence).

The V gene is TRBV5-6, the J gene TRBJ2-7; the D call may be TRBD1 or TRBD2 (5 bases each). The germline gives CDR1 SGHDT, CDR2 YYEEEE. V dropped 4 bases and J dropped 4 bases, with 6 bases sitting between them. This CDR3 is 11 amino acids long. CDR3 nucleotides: TGTGCCAGCAGCGGGGGTTACGAGCAGTACTTC. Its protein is CASSGGYEQYF. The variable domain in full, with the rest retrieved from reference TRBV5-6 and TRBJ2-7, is DAGVTQSPTHLIKTRGQQVTLRCSPKSGHDTVSWYQQALGQGPQFIFQYYEEEERQRGNFPDRFSGHQFPNYSSELNVNALLLGDSALYLCASSGGYEQYFGPGTRLTVT.

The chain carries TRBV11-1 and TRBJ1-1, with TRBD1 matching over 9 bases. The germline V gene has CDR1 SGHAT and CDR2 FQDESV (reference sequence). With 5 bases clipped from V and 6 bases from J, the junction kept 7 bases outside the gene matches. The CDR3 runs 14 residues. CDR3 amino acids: CASSLGTGSPEAFF. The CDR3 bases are TGTGCCAGCAGCCTTGGGACAGGGAGTCCTGAAGCTTTCTTT. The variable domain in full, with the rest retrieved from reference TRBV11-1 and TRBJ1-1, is EAEVAQSPRYKITEKSQAVAFWCDPISGHATLYWYRQILGQGPELLVQFQDESVVDDSQLPKDRFSAERLKGVDSTLKIQPAELGDSAMYLCASSLGTGSPEAFFGQGTRLTVV.

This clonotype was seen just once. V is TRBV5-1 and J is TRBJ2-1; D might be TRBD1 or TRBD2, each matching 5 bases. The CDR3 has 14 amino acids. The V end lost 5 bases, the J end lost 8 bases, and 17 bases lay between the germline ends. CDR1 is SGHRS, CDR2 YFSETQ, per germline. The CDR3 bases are TGCGCCAGCAGACCTGGGGGTAGCCAGGATGAGCAGTTCTTC. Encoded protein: CASRPGGSQDEQFF.

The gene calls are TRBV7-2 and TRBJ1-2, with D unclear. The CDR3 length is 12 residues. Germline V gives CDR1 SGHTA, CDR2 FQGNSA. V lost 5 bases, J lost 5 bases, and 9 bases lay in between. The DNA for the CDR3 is TGTGCCAGCAGCCCAGGCCGATATGGCTACACCTTC. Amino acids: CASSPGRYGYTF.

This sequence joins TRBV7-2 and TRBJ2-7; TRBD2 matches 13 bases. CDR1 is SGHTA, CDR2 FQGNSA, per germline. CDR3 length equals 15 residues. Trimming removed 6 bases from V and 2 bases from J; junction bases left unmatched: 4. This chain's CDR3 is CASRRTSGGAYEQYF. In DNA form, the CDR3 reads TGTGCCAGCAGACGAACTAGCGGGGGGGCCTACGAGCAGTACTTC.

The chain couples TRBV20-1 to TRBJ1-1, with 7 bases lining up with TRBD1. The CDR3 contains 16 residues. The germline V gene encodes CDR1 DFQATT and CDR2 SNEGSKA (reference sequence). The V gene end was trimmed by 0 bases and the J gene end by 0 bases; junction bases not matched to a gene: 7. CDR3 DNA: TGCAGTGCTAGAGACGCGACAGGGCGTATGAACACTGAAGCTTTCTTT. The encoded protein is CSARDATGRMNTEAFF.

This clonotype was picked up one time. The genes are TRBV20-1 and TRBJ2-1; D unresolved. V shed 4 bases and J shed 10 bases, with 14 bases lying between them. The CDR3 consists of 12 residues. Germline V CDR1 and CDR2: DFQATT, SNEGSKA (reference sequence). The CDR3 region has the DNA TGCAGTGCTACCCCCCAAGCATCCGAGCAGTTCTTC. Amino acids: CSATPQASEQFF.